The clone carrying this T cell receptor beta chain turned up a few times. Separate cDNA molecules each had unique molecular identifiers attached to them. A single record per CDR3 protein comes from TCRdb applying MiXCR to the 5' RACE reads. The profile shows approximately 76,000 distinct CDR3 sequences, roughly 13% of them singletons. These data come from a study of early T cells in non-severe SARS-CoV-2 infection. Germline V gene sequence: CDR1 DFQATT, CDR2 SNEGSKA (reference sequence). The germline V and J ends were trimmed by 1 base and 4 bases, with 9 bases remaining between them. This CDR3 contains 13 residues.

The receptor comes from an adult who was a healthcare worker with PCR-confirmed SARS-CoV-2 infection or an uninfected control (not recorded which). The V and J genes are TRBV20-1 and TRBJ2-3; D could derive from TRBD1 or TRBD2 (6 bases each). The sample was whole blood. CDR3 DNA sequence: TGCAGTGCTAGAGTGGGGGGCGCAGATACGCAGTATTTT. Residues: CSARVGGADTQYF.